This TCR beta chain was identified in a study of response to subunit inactivated influenza vaccine. Points from the study as a whole: The study's authors posited that every seasonal influenza vaccination enlists few new T cells.

This CDR3 region has 13 residues. The germline gives CDR1 KGHDR, CDR2 SFDVKD. The J segment lost 3 bases and the V segment lost 2 bases, leaving 0 bases of the junction unmatched. In regard to this clonotype: Antigen: not known. A much larger clone sits a single nucleotide away, making a read error possible.

TCRdb re-called the RT-PCR reads through MiXCR, storing one row per CDR3 protein. The sample records around 520,000 distinct CDR3 sequences, roughly 23% being singletons. This chain links TRBV24-1 with TRBJ2-7, with 7 bases that match TRBD1. The sample in question was CD4+ T cells sorted from PBMCs, obtained more than 4 days after vaccination. This clonotype originated in a man aged 50 or older who received an inactivated influenza vaccine. CDR3 nucleotides: TGTGCCACCAGTGATTGGGACAGCTACGAGCAGTACTTC. Its protein is CATSDWDSYEQYF.